What follows are 7 T cell receptor beta chains derived from one specimen sequenced in a study of blood T cell repertoires in COVID-19. This table comes from immunoSEQ multiplex PCR, and its TCRdb copy is limited to in-frame clones, with some not included. The sample includes about 230,000 clones, 85% to 90% of them seen just once. Sequencing was carried out using PBMCs or T cells enriched from blood (not recorded which). All receptors derive from a man aged 18 to 30 who had recovered from COVID-19.

The genes are TRBV7-2 and TRBJ1-1, with D possibly matching TRBD1 (5 bases). The CDR3 runs 17 residues. The V gene's germline CDR1 is SGHTA and CDR2 FQGNSA. V was pared by 3 bases and J by 5 bases, with 22 bases between. The CDR3 DNA reads TGTGCCAGCAGCTTCCGGACCCGAAGCCCTCAGGGTACTGAAGCTTTCTTT. Amino acid sequence: CASSFRTRSPQGTEAFF. The variable domain in full, completed from reference TRBV7-2 and TRBJ1-1, reads GAGVSQSPSNKVTEKGKDVELRCDPISGHTALYWYRQSLGQGLEFLIYFQGNSAPDKSGLPSDRFSAERTGGSVSTLTIQRTQQEDSAVYLCASSFRTRSPQGTEAFFGQGTRLTVV.

The chain recombines TRBV2 with TRBJ2-2; 10 nucleotides line up with TRBD1. Germline loops: CDR1 SNHLY, CDR2 FYNNEI. This CDR3 contains 17 residues. Trimming took 8 bases from V and 7 from J; bases not matched to a gene: 16. The CDR3 sequence is CASDETETGGKVGELFF. The CDR3 DNA is TGTGCCAGCGACGAAACCGAGACAGGGGGCAAAGTCGGGGAGCTGTTTTTT.

The rearrangement links TRBV7-3 to TRBJ2-1; D is possibly TRBD2 (5 bases). V lost 2 bases and J 0 bases, leaving 26 bases between the germline ends. The CDR3 runs 21 residues. Germline V gene lookup returns CDR1 SGHTA and CDR2 FQGTGA. CDR3: CASSLSWRILSSSSSYNEQFF. The CDR3 DNA follows: TGTGCCAGCAGCTTATCATGGCGTATTTTGTCTAGCTCTAGCTCCTACAATGAGCAGTTCTTC. Based on the CDR3 plus reference TRBV7-3 and TRBJ2-1, the full variable domain is GAGVSQTPSNKVTEKGKYVELRCDPISGHTALYWYRQSLGQGPEFLIYFQGTGAADDSGLPNDRFFAVRPEGSVSTLKIQRTERGDSAVYLCASSLSWRILSSSSSYNEQFFGPGTRLTVL.

The rearrangement links TRBV7-9 to TRBJ2-3, with 12 nucleotides matching TRBD2. There are 17 residues in the CDR3. V was pared by 1 base and J by 4 bases, with 6 bases of the junction left unmatched. The V gene's germline CDR1 is SEHNR and CDR2 FQNEAQ (reference sequence). CDR3 amino acids: CASSLGLAGANADTQYF. The CDR3 coding sequence is TGTGCCAGCAGCTTAGGACTAGCGGGAGCAAACGCAGATACGCAGTATTTT.

This chain uses TRBV14 with TRBJ2-7; TRBD1 agrees at 8 bases. The CDR3 spans 18 residues. CDR1 is SGHDN and CDR2 is FVKESK in the germline V gene. V was pared by 3 bases and J by 5 bases, with 18 bases of the junction left unmatched. The CDR3 coding sequence is TGTGCCAGCAGCCACCAATTAGCTACAGGGGGTAAGGGCAACGAGCAGTACTTC. Protein product: CASSHQLATGGKGNEQYF.

This clone was seen a few times. The chain couples TRBV5-4 to TRBJ2-1; 10 positions match TRBD2. Looked up from germline, CDR1 is SGHNT and CDR2 is YYREEE (reference sequence). J lost 6 bases, V lost 4 bases, and 10 bases had no gene match. The CDR3 extends over 16 amino acids. CDR3 loop: CASSRSGTSAPNEQFF. The CDR3 region has the DNA TGTGCCAGCAGCCGATCCGGGACTAGCGCGCCCAATGAGCAGTTCTTC.

The chain uses TRBV28 and TRBJ1-5; D gene uncertain. The CDR3 runs 12 residues. From germline, CDR1 is MDHEN and CDR2 SYDVKM. Trimming cost V 6 bases and J 6 bases, with 9 bases left between them. CDR3 in amino acids: CASSPGSQPQHF. The CDR3 nucleotides read TGTGCCAGCAGCCCTGGGAGTCAGCCCCAGCATTTT.